This is a list of T cell receptor beta chains from one sample in a study of siplizumab effects on memory and regulatory T cells. Assay: immunoSEQ multiplex PCR; the TCRdb copy retains only in-frame clones and omits some. The sample consists of more than 90,000 clones, about nine tenths of them appearing once. Input material: non-Treg CD4+ T cells sorted from blood. These receptors came from a human donor in good health. Each CDR3 is given with its conserved first and last residue. The D gene is left open where the match is weak. Expanded clones are given a class, and other clones once, few, many or no size at all.

CDR3aa | CDR3nt | abundance | j_gene | len | d_gene | v_gene
CASSMGRNTEAFF | TGTGCCAGTAGCATGGGGAGGAACACTGAAGCTTTCTTT | NA | TRBJ1-1 | 13 | NA | TRBV19
CASSLGLLNTEAFF | TGTGCCAGCAGTTTAGGTCTGTTGAACACTGAAGCTTTCTTT | NA | TRBJ1-1 | 14 | NA | TRBV28
CASSSDGIGELFF | TGTGCCAGCTCATCGGACGGAATCGGGGAGCTGTTTTTT | NA | TRBJ2-2 | 13 | NA | TRBV18
CSVDLSGNEQFF | TGCAGCGTTGATTTGTCTGGCAATGAGCAGTTCTTC | NA | TRBJ2-1 | 12 | NA | TRBV29-1
CAWSPDGELFF | TGTGCCTGGAGCCCTGACGGGGAGCTGTTTTTT | NA | TRBJ2-2 | 11 | NA | TRBV30
CASTGADTQYF | TGTGCCAGCACCGGGGCGGATACGCAGTATTTT | NA | TRBJ2-3 | 11 | NA | TRBV7-9
CASSPLAGRYTGELFF | TGTGCCAGCAGCCCCTTAGCGGGACGGTACACCGGGGAGCTGTTTTTT | NA | TRBJ2-2 | 16 | TRBD2 | TRBV5-4
CSATKRDTQYF | TGCAGTGCTACGAAGCGGGATACGCAGTATTTT | NA | TRBJ2-3 | 11 | NA | TRBV20-1
CSVARGVGYNEQFF | TGCAGCGTCGCTCGGGGTGTCGGGTACAATGAGCAGTTCTTC | NA | TRBJ2-1 | 14 | NA | TRBV29-1
CAWSLTNGYTF | TGTGCCTGGAGCCTGACGAATGGCTACACCTTC | NA | TRBJ1-2 | 11 | NA | TRBV30
CASSSPGGSGRSRYEQYF | TGTGCCAGCAGTTCCCCCGGGGGTAGCGGGAGGTCTAGGTACGAGCAGTACTTC | NA | TRBJ2-7 | 18 | TRBD2 | TRBV28
CASSVSGQETQYF | TGTGCCAGCAGTGTTTCGGGACAAGAGACCCAGTACTTC | NA | TRBJ2-5 | 13 | NA | TRBV6-1
CAWSVSGSSYEQYF | TGTGCCTGGAGTGTTTCGGGGAGCTCCTACGAGCAGTACTTC | NA | TRBJ2-7 | 14 | NA | TRBV30
CAWNHVRANEKLFF | TGTGCCTGGAACCATGTTAGGGCTAATGAAAAACTGTTTTTT | NA | TRBJ1-4 | 14 | NA | TRBV30
CASSVDYGLITGELFF | TGTGCCAGCAGCGTCGATTATGGACTGATTACCGGGGAGCTGTTTTTT | NA | TRBJ2-2 | 16 | NA | TRBV6-4
CASSGTGGYGYTF | TGTGCCAGCAGTGGGACAGGGGGGTATGGCTACACCTTC | NA | TRBJ1-2 | 13 | TRBD1 | TRBV6-5
CASRTGSSGNTIYF | TGTGCCAGCAGGACAGGGTCCAGTGGAAACACCATATATTTT | NA | TRBJ1-3 | 14 | TRBD1 | TRBV6-1
CAWRPRGTSGTNNEQFF | TGTGCCTGGAGGCCCCGGGGGACTAGCGGAACCAACAATGAGCAGTTCTTC | NA | TRBJ2-1 | 17 | TRBD2 | TRBV30
CASSQVAGLF | TGCGCCAGCAGCCAAGTGGCAGGCCTCTTC | NA | TRBJ2-7 | 10 | NA | TRBV4-3
CASRSEGGQGLFF | TGTGCCAGCAGAAGTGAGGGGGGACAGGGCTTATTCTTT | NA | TRBJ1-1 | 13 | TRBD1 | TRBV28
CASSETTLPYEQYF | TGCGCCAGCAGTGAGACGACACTACCCTACGAGCAGTACTTC | once | TRBJ2-7 | 14 | NA | TRBV10-1
CASSPTGGSGGEQFF | TGTGCCAGCAGCCCCACCGGCGGGAGTGGGGGGGAGCAGTTCTTC | NA | TRBJ2-1 | 15 | TRBD2 | TRBV9
CASSITLGTGGSSFF | TGTGCCAGTAGTATCACCCTGGGAACAGGGGGGTCTTCTTTCTTT | NA | TRBJ1-1 | 15 | TRBD1 | TRBV19
CASSQGNSEQYF | TGTGCCAGCTCCCAAGGCAATTCCGAGCAGTACTTC | NA | TRBJ2-7 | 12 | NA | TRBV18
CASSLGAGTGGLNTEAFF | TGTGCCAGCAGCTTAGGGGCTGGGACAGGGGGCCTGAACACTGAAGCTTTCTTT | NA | TRBJ1-1 | 18 | TRBD1 | TRBV7-9